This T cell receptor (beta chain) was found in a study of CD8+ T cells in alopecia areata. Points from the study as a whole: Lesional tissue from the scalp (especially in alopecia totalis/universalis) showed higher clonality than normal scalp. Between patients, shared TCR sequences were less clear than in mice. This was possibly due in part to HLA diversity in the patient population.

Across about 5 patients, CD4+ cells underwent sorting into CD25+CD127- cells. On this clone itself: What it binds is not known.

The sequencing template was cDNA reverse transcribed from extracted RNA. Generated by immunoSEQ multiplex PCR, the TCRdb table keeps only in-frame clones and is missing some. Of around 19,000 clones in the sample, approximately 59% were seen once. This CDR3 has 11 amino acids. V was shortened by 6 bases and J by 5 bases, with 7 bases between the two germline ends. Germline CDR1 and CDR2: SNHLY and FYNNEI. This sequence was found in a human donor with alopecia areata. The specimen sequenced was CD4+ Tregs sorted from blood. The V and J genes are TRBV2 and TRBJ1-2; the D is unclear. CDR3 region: CASSAEYGYTF. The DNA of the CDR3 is TGTGCCAGCAGCGCAGAATATGGCTACACCTTC. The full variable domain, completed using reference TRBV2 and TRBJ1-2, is EPEVTQTPSHQVTQMGQEVILRCVPISNHLYFYWYRQILGQKVEFLVSFYNNEISEKSEIFDDQFSVERPDGSNFTLKIRSTKLEDSAMYFCASSAEYGYTFGSGTRLTVV.